A few counts support the clone carrying this T cell receptor beta chain. TCRdb ran MiXCR on the RT-PCR reads and lists one entry per CDR3 protein. The repertoire holds more than 700,000 distinct CDR3 sequences, with roughly 20% as singletons. This sample was taken from a study of response to subunit inactivated influenza vaccine. This CDR3 region has 19 residues. J lost 1 base, V lost 2 bases, and 7 bases had no gene match. Germline lookup yields CDR1 MNHEY and CDR2 SVGAGI. The sequence was collected from a man aged 50 to 60 who received an inactivated influenza vaccine. Here the sequenced sample was PBMCs from blood, taken 5 to 6 days after vaccination. The chain uses TRBV6-5 and TRBJ2-1; TRBD2 agrees at 14 bases. The CDR3: CASSYPTSGGAGSYNEQFF. CDR3 DNA sequence: TGTGCCAGCAGTTACCCGACTAGCGGGGGGGCCGGGTCCTACAATGAGCAGTTCTTC.